The 11 T cell receptor beta chains below all came from one sample that was sequenced in a study of a mutant IDH1 vaccine in newly diagnosed glioma. Sample time point: baseline, week 1 (first vaccination visit). This sample's treatment: pre-vaccination baseline after standard-of-care therapy. Data came from immunoSEQ multiplex PCR; TCRdb stores just in-frame clones and leaves some out. Of 30,000 or so clones detected, 80% to 90% appear once; the ten largest clones hold around 5%. This sample comprised PBMCs, obtained from a glioma patient treated with radiotherapy, temozolomide or both. The receptors shown here come from a woman between 35 and 50 years old with glioma.

The chain recombines TRBV28 with TRBJ1-4; 7 positions match TRBD1. The CDR3 extends over 14 amino acids. Germline V gene lookup returns CDR1 MDHEN and CDR2 SYDVKM. The trim removed 6 bases at V and 6 bases at J, leaving 7 bases unmatched. CDR3 protein: CASRSGGGDEKLFF. CDR3 bases: TGTGCCAGCAGGTCAGGGGGAGGTGATGAAAAACTGTTTTTT.

This chain joins TRBV5-1 and TRBJ2-3; D is possibly TRBD2 (6 bases). The CDR3 covers 14 residues. Trimming cost V 4 bases and J 4 bases, with 13 bases left between them. From germline, CDR1 is SGHRS and CDR2 YFSETQ. CDR3 coding DNA: TGCGCCAGCAGCCCCGGAGCTAGCGCAGATACGCAGTATTTT. Translated, it gives CASSPGASADTQYF.

This chain joins TRBV19 and TRBJ1-5; D is uncertain. CDR1 and CDR2 from the germline V gene are LNHDA and SQIVND (reference sequence). Trimming took off 5 bases at V and 1 base at J, with 9 bases between the two ends. The CDR3 consists of 14 residues. CDR3 sequence: CASSRAGSNQPQHF. CDR3 DNA: TGTGCCAGTAGTCGGGCTGGCAGCAATCAGCCCCAGCATTTT.

The rearrangement uses TRBV18 and TRBJ2-7, with D possibly being TRBD2 (5 bases). CDR3 length equals 15 residues. The germline CDR1 and CDR2 sequences are KGHSH and LQKENI. V was cut by 1 base and J by 0 bases, with 10 bases left in between. CDR3 nucleotide sequence: TGTGCCAGCTCACCACGCGGAGGCGGCTCCTACGAGCAGTACTTC. Amino acid sequence: CASSPRGGGSYEQYF.

The chain couples TRBV12-5 to TRBJ1-1; a possible D gene is TRBD1 (6 bases). The CDR3 contains 11 residues. Germline V CDR1 and CDR2: LGHNT, FRNRAP. V was clipped by 11 bases and J by 4 bases, with 11 bases between them. The CDR3 reads CASTGFTEAFF. CDR3 bases: TGTGCTTCGACAGGTTTCACTGAAGCTTTCTTT.

In DNA, the CDR3 is TGCAGCGTTGCTGAGTATCCCTACGAGCAGTACTTC. This codes for CSVAEYPYEQYF. The chain carries TRBV29-1 and TRBJ2-7; D gene ambiguous. Germline V lookup: CDR1 SQVTM, CDR2 ANQGSEA. The CDR3 sequence is 12 residues long. Trimming stripped 4 bases from V and 2 bases from J, with 9 bases between.

V usage is TRBV6-5 and J usage is TRBJ1-1; no clear D gene. V was shortened by 2 bases and J by 0 bases, with 10 bases between the two germline ends. The CDR3 runs to 15 residues. Germline-derived CDR1 and CDR2 are MNHEY and SVGAGI. The CDR3 loop is CASSYGGNMNTEAFF. The CDR3 DNA reads as TGTGCCAGCAGTTACGGTGGAAACATGAACACTGAAGCTTTCTTT.

This clone was counted between two and nine times. The CDR3 loop reads CASSFWTGYEQYF. The CDR3 DNA sequence: TGCGCCAGCAGCTTCTGGACAGGCTACGAGCAGTACTTC. The V call is TRBV5-1, the J call TRBJ2-7; 7 bases are shared with TRBD1. The germline V gene has CDR1 SGHRS and CDR2 YFSETQ. The CDR3 covers 13 residues. The junction had 2 bases not matched to a gene; V was cut back by 2 bases and J by 3 bases.

This rearrangement joins TRBV7-2 to TRBJ2-3; 14 bases are a match to TRBD2. The CDR3 covers 18 residues. Losses at the gene ends were 4 bases for V and 0 bases for J; bases not matched to a gene: 6. The germline V gene has CDR1 SGHTA and CDR2 FQGNSA. CDR3 sequence reads: CASSYGTSGGDSTDTQYF. In nucleotides, the CDR3 is TGTGCCAGCAGCTACGGGACTAGCGGGGGCGACAGCACAGATACGCAGTATTTT.

The CDR3 sequence: CAGRGEPDTQYF. CDR3 sequence (DNA): TGTGCCGGACGGGGGGAACCAGATACGCAGTATTTT. The chain uses TRBV6-1 and TRBJ2-3, with 7 positions matching TRBD2. The CDR3 spans 12 residues. In germline, CDR1 is MNHNS, CDR2 SASEGT. V gave up 11 bases and J gave up 4 bases; unmatched junction bases: 6.

The chain couples TRBV6-1 to TRBJ2-5; tentatively, D is TRBD1 (6 bases). This CDR3 has 15 residues. The germline V and J ends were trimmed by 5 bases and 2 bases, with 15 bases remaining between them. CDR1 is MNHNS, CDR2 SASEGT, per germline. The CDR3 nucleotides read TGTGCCAGCAGTTGGTCCCCCGACAGGCAAGAGACCCAGTACTTC. Translation gives CASSWSPDRQETQYF.